Below, 22 T cell receptor beta chains from the same sample are listed, as sequenced in a study of CD8 T cells in cerebrospinal fluid in Alzheimer's disease. With the 10x single-cell sequencing reads reprocessed, TCRdb shows one record per CDR3 protein and no DNA. This repertoire includes over a thousand distinct CDR3 sequences. The sample comprised cerebrospinal fluid. The source of these receptors is a human donor with mild cognitive impairment.

This clonotype shows up as large by frequency. The rearrangement uses TRBV28 and TRBJ2-7; TCRdb gives TRBD1 as the D gene, but with no DNA this cannot be confirmed. CDR3 length equals 14 residues. CDR1 and CDR2 from the germline V gene are MDHEN and SYDVKM. The CDR3 protein is CASSGGTGSYEQYF.

This clonotype is deemed medium-sized (0.01 to 0.1%) by its frequency. The rearrangement links TRBV9 to TRBJ2-7; TCRdb selects TRBD1, and the lack of DNA leaves this call unchecked. CDR1 is SGDLS and CDR2 is YYNGEE in the germline V gene. This CDR3 is 14 amino acids long. The CDR3: CASSVEGAPGEQYF.

This clonotype registers large by frequency. This rearrangement joins TRBV29-1 to TRBJ1-2. The CDR3 is made up of 12 amino acids. Germline-derived CDR1 and CDR2 are SQVTM and ANQGSEA. The CDR3: CSAGDSLRGYTF.

This clonotype is called medium-sized (0.01 to 0.1%) based on its frequency. This sequence joins TRBV20-1 and TRBJ2-4; with no DNA, the TCRdb D assignment of TRBD2 cannot be verified. CDR3 length equals 16 residues. The V gene's germline CDR1 is DFQATT and CDR2 SNEGSKA (reference sequence). CDR3: CSAPLPATRAKNIQYF.

The chain combines TRBV20-1 with TRBJ1-2; TCRdb outputs TRBD1, but without DNA this stays unchecked. This CDR3 has 16 amino acids. The germline V gene encodes CDR1 DFQATT and CDR2 SNEGSKA (reference sequence). The CDR3 sequence: CSARDVPGRQGYGYTF.

The V gene is TRBV2, the J gene TRBJ1-1. The germline gives CDR1 SNHLY, CDR2 FYNNEI. The length of the CDR3 is 13 residues. This CDR3 is CASTGGMGTEAFF.

By frequency, this clonotype registers medium-sized (0.01 to 0.1%). The chain links TRBV4-2 to TRBJ2-3; TCRdb gives TRBD2 as the D gene, but with no DNA this cannot be confirmed. The CDR3 has 16 residues. CDR1 and CDR2 from the germline V gene are LGHNA and YNFKEQ. The CDR3: CASSQEGTSGGDTQYF.

The rearrangement joins TRBV14 to TRBJ1-1; TCRdb proposes TRBD1, but this gene call is untestable without DNA. CDR3 size: 13 residues. Germline V gene data show CDR1 as SGHDN and CDR2 as FVKESK. The chain's CDR3 is CASSVPGTSKAFF.

This clonotype shows up as medium-sized by frequency. The rearrangement uses TRBV25-1 and TRBJ2-2. There are 14 residues in the CDR3. The germline CDR1 and CDR2 sequences are MGHDK and SYGVNS. The CDR3 loop is CASSDYGNTGELFF.

This clonotype counts as large by frequency. The rearrangement links TRBV4-1 to TRBJ1-5; the TRBD1 assignment by TCRdb is unverifiable without DNA. The germline CDR1 and CDR2 sequences are MGHRA and YSYEKL. This CDR3 is 17 amino acids long. CDR3 loop: CASSQDQRQGSNQPQHF.

Judged by frequency, this clonotype is medium-sized (0.01 to 0.1%). The chain has TRBV18 and TRBJ2-3; no DNA is available, so the TRBD1 call from TCRdb remains unchecked. The germline CDR1 and CDR2 sequences are KGHSH and LQKENI. This CDR3 has 14 residues. The CDR3 spells CASSRGQGADTQYF.

Measured by frequency, this clonotype is medium-sized (0.01 to 0.1%). J is TRBJ1-5 and V is TRBV2; TCRdb lists TRBD1, though no DNA is available to test this call. Germline V gives CDR1 SNHLY, CDR2 FYNNEI. The CDR3 consists of 15 residues. The CDR3 here is CASSLTGVGNQPQHF.

This clonotype counts as medium-sized by frequency. V and J are TRBV6-2 or TRBV6-3 and TRBJ1-1; TCRdb selects TRBD1, and the lack of DNA leaves this call unchecked. CDR1 is MNHEY and CDR2 is SVGEGT in the germline V gene. This CDR3 is 14 amino acids long. CDR3 region: CASSSPEYRGKAFF.

Its frequency marks this clonotype as large. This sequence joins TRBV27 and TRBJ1-1; no DNA is available, so the TRBD1 call from TCRdb remains unchecked. The germline V gene has CDR1 MNHEY and CDR2 SMNVEV (reference sequence). This CDR3 spans 17 amino acids. CDR3 sequence reads: CASSRPPGQGFYTEAFF.

This chain links TRBV28 with TRBJ1-1; TCRdb gives TRBD1 as the D gene, but with no DNA this cannot be confirmed. Germline CDR1 and CDR2: MDHEN and SYDVKM. The CDR3 spans 14 residues. CDR3 sequence reads: CASSLTGKNTEAFF.

Considering frequency, this clonotype is medium-sized. This chain links TRBV30 with TRBJ1-4; the D gene TCRdb calls, TRBD1, cannot be checked with no DNA. The CDR3 runs to 13 residues. Germline CDR1 GTSNPN, CDR2 SVGIG (reference sequence). The CDR3 here is CACPQGANEKLFF.

According to its frequency, this clonotype is medium-sized. V usage is TRBV4-1 and J usage is TRBJ2-7; TCRdb calls TRBD2, which cannot be checked without DNA. This CDR3 contains 16 residues. Germline V gene data show CDR1 as MGHRA and CDR2 as YSYEKL. The CDR3 sequence: CASSQASSGASYEQYF.

According to its frequency, this clonotype is medium-sized. CDR3 region: CASSHSSGESYEQYF. This chain uses TRBV4-2 with TRBJ2-7; TCRdb proposes TRBD2, but this gene call is untestable without DNA. Germline V gene data show CDR1 as LGHNA and CDR2 as YNFKEQ. The CDR3 is 15 amino acids.

The chain employs TRBV19 and TRBJ2-3; TCRdb's D call of TRBD2 is untestable without DNA. CDR3 length: 14 amino acids. Germline V gives CDR1 LNHDA, CDR2 SQIVND (reference sequence). CDR3 sequence: CATSPGLHLDTQYF. Using reference TRBV19 and TRBJ2-3 for the parts outside the CDR3, the full variable domain is DGGITQSPKYLFRKEGQNVTLSCEQNLNHDAMYWYRQDPGQGLRLIYYSQIVNDFQKGDIAEGYSVSREKKESFPLTVTSAQKNPTAFYLCATSPGLHLDTQYFGPGTRLTVL.

Frequency places this clonotype as medium-sized. The rearrangement links TRBV20-1 to TRBJ1-1; the TRBD1 assignment by TCRdb is unverifiable without DNA. This CDR3 comprises 17 residues. The germline V gene has CDR1 DFQATT and CDR2 SNEGSKA (reference sequence). The CDR3 loop reads CSARGVGTASPNTEAFF.

The V call is TRBV3-1, the J call TRBJ1-2. Germline CDR1 and CDR2: LGHDT and YNNKEL (reference sequence). The length of the CDR3 is 11 residues. CDR3 residues: CASSQAGRYTF.

The chain employs TRBV5-6 and TRBJ2-7. The CDR3 runs 14 residues. The germline gives CDR1 SGHDT, CDR2 YYEEEE. The CDR3 is CASSLGGSSYEQYF.